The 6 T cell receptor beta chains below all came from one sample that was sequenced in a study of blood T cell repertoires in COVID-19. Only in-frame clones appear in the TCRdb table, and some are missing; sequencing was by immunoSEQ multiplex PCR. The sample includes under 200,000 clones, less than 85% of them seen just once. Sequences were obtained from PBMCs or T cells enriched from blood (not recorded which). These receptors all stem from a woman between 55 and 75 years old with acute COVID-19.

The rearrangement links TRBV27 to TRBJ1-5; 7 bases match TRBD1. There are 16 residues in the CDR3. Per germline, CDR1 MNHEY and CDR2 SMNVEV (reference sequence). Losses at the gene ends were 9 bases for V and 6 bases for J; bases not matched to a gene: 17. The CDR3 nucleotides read TGTGCCAGTCCCAGAAGGGGCAGGGGGAACTGTCAGCCCCAGCATTTT. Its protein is CASPRRGRGNCQPQHF.

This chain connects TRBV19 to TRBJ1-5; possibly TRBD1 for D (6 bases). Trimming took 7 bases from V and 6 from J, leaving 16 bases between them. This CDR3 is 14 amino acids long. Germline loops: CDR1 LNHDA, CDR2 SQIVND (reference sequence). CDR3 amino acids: CASTRGARGQPQHF. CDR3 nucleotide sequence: TGTGCCAGTACTCGGGGGGCCCGGGGTCAGCCCCAGCATTTT.

CDR3 sequence (DNA): TGTGCCAGCATCATAGGGGGCGATTCACCCCTCCACTTT. This sequence encodes CASIIGGDSPLHF. This sequence joins TRBV2 and TRBJ1-6, with 7 nucleotides matching TRBD1. CDR3 size: 13 residues. The ends lost 7 bases at V and 8 bases at J; junction bases unmatched: 5. CDR1 SNHLY and CDR2 FYNNEI come from the germline V gene.

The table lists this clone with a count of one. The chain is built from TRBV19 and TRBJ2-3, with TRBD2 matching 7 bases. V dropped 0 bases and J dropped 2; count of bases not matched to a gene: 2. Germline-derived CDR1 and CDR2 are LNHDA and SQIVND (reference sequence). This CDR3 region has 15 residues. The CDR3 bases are TGTGCCAGTAGTATAGAGGCGGGAGCCACAGATACGCAGTATTTT. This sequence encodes CASSIEAGATDTQYF.

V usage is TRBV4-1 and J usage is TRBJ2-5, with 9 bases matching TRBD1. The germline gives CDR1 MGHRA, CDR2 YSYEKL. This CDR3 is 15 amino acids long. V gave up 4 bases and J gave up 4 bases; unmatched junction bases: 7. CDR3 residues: CASSRPGQGGETQYF. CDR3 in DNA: TGCGCCAGCAGCCGCCCGGGACAGGGAGGAGAGACCCAGTACTTC.

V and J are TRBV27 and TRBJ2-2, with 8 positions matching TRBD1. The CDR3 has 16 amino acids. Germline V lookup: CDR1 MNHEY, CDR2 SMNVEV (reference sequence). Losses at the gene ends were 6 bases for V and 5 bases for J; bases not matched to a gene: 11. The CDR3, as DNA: TGTGCCAGCAGGACAGGGGCCCTAACAACTACCGGGGAGCTGTTTTTT. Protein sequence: CASRTGALTTTGELFF.